This T cell receptor beta chain derives from a study of blood T cell repertoires in COVID-19. At the level of the study: Acute and convalescent COVID-19 samples came from the United States, Italy and Spain. From T cells, B-cell-depleted T cells, or PBMCs came the material, which was cDNA or gDNA.

Original processing methods: Amplification of reference gene primers was used by the study to estimate nucleated cell counts. Profiled with immunoSEQ multiplex PCR; TCRdb holds only in-frame clones, not every one. The D gene and trimming were derived from the DNA, and the V and J assignments and clone size from that table. Of around 70,000 clones listed, 75% to 95% were seen once; the top ten hold 4.8%. The V and J ends lost 7 bases and 0 bases respectively, with 13 bases between them. Germline V CDR1 and CDR2: LNHDA, SQIVND (reference sequence). The CDR3 sequence is 15 residues long. Sequences were obtained from peripheral blood. The chain couples TRBV19 to TRBJ2-1, with D tentatively TRBD1 (7 bases). This clonotype originated in a woman between 55 and 75 years old with active COVID-19. The chain's CDR3 is CASKEGASSYNEQFF. The CDR3 coding sequence is TGTGCCAGTAAGGAGGGGGCGAGCTCCTACAATGAGCAGTTCTTC. Filled out from reference TRBV19 and TRBJ2-1, the complete variable domain reads DGGITQSPKYLFRKEGQNVTLSCEQNLNHDAMYWYRQDPGQGLRLIYYSQIVNDFQKGDIAEGYSVSREKKESFPLTVTSAQKNPTAFYLCASKEGASSYNEQFFGPGTRLTVL.